A selection of T cell receptor beta chains follows, all from one sample in a study of blood T cells in healthy people across ages. TCRdb itself ran the 5' RACE reads through MiXCR, one entry per CDR3 protein. The sample lists approximately 1,100,000 distinct CDR3 sequences; 45% were seen once. Source material: blood. The receptors stem from a woman aged 55 to 70 in good health. Both conserved end residues are trimmed from each CDR3. Each record gives: J gene, V gene, CDR3 protein.

TRBJ2-7 | TRBV20-1 | SAGGTFSYEQY
TRBJ2-2 | TRBV12-3/TRBV12-4 | ASSNVGFAGGELF
TRBJ2-5 | TRBV12-3/TRBV12-4 | ASSFWTGGGQETQY
TRBJ2-7 | TRBV28 | ASSLGGRTSYEQY
TRBJ2-7 | TRBV5-1 | ASSPGGGRSYEQY
TRBJ2-5 | TRBV2 | ASSPLAGGTQY
TRBJ1-1 | TRBV5-1 | ASSLGQGVDGTEAF
TRBJ1-3 | TRBV14 | ASSPRVQLDTIY
TRBJ2-5 | TRBV20-1 | GAILPAGETQY
TRBJ2-7 | TRBV30 | AWTTGTGRSEQY
TRBJ2-7 | TRBV20-1 | SAGGQGYDEQY